The source of this T cell receptor (beta chain) is a study of blood T cells in healthy people across ages. At the level of the study: T cells yielded about one barcoded beta molecule per two cells through template switching.

There are 16 residues in the CDR3. V lost 6 bases and J lost 0, with 16 bases in between. Looked up from germline, CDR1 is MDHEN and CDR2 is SYDVKM. Sample-barcoded 5' priming and a J-beta primer mix drove a second PCR of roughly 6 to 12 cycles. Through a template-switch adaptor with 12 random nucleotides, each cDNA molecule received a tag. TCRdb re-derived calls from the 5' RACE reads in MiXCR, one entry per CDR3 protein. The table includes hundreds of thousands of distinct CDR3 sequences, over 20% detected once. Donors each provided roughly 11 milliliters of peripheral blood. This chain uses TRBV28 with TRBJ2-3; a possible D gene is TRBD2 (6 bases). Sequenced sample: blood. The sequence derives from a man aged 70-80 years in good health. CDR3 residues: CASSLSGAGSTDTQYF. CDR3 coding DNA: TGTGCCAGCAGCCTCTCCGGGGCGGGGAGCACAGATACGCAGTATTTT. The whole variable domain, filled in from reference TRBV28 and TRBJ2-3, reads DVKVTQSSRYLVKRTGEKVFLECVQDMDHENMFWYRQDPGLGLRLIYFSYDVKMKEKGDIPEGYSVSREKKERFSLILESASTNQTSMYLCASSLSGAGSTDTQYFGPGTRLTVL.